Detailed here is one T cell receptor (beta chain). Antigen unknown. This table comes from immunoSEQ multiplex PCR, and its TCRdb copy is limited to in-frame clones, with some not included. In the table there are about 88,000 clones, about 91% of which are singletons. The source of the sample is a study of graft-versus-host responses after intestinal transplantation. In the study overall: Isolated intestinal, liver-intestinal, or multivisceral transplants were what recipients had. Points from the study as a whole: Recipient marrow contained GvH clones, some of which appeared first in ileum or blood.

This receptor was identified in a human donor who was the organ donor for an intestinal transplant. The sample in question was unstimulated CD4+ T cells sorted from spleen or lymph node cells, obtained before transplant.

CDR3 in DNA: TGCGCCAGCAGCCTAGGACTATTCTACGAGCAGTACTTC. The encoded protein is CASSLGLFYEQYF. J is TRBJ2-5 and V is TRBV4-1; possibly TRBD2 for D (6 bases). The DNA end lines up better with TRBJ2-7; the J call may be wrong. This CDR3 spans 13 amino acids. Germline-derived CDR1 and CDR2 are MGHRA and YSYEKL.